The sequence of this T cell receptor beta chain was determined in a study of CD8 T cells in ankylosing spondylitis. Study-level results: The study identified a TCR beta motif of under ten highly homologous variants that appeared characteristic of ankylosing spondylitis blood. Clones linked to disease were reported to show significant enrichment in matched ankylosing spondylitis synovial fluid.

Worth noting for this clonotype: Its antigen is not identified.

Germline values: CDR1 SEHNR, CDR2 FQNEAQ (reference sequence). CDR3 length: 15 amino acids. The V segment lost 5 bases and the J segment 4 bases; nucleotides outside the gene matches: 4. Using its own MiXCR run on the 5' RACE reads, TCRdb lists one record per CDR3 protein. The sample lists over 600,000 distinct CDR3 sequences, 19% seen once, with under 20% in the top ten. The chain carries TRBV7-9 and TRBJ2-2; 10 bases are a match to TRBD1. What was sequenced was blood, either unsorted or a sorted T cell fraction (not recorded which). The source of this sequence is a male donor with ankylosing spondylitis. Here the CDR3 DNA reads TGTGCCAGCAGCCCCCGGGACAGGGGCACCGGGGAGCTGTTTTTT. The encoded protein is CASSPRDRGTGELFF. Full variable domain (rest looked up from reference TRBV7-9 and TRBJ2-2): DTGVSQNPRHKITKRGQNVTFRCDPISEHNRLYWYRQTLGQGPEFLTYFQNEAQLEKSRLLSDRFSAERPKGSFSTLEIQRTEQGDSAMYLCASSPRDRGTGELFFGEGSRLTVL.